The present entry profiles one T cell receptor (beta chain) with its context. The data derive from a study of technical replicates of blood from a handful of donors. The protocol was immunoSEQ multiplex PCR, while the TCRdb copy is restricted to in-frame clones and leaves out a portion. This table holds approximately 81,000 clones, 95% to 97% found once. Germline CDR1 is SEHNR and CDR2 is FQNEAQ (reference sequence). The length of the CDR3 is 17 residues. V gave up 2 bases and J gave up 0 bases; unmatched junction bases: 7. The sample comprised T cells isolated from PBMCs. This chain joins TRBV7-9 and TRBJ2-3; 8 bases are shared with TRBD2. The TCR originated in a human donor in good health. CDR3 residues: CASSLLTAGGSTDTQYF. As DNA, the CDR3 is TGTGCCAGCAGCTTATTGACGGCGGGAGGCAGCACAGATACGCAGTATTTT. Complete variable domain (other parts from reference TRBV7-9 and TRBJ2-3): DTGVSQNPRHKITKRGQNVTFRCDPISEHNRLYWYRQTLGQGPEFLTYFQNEAQLEKSRLLSDRFSAERPKGSFSTLEIQRTEQGDSAMYLCASSLLTAGGSTDTQYFGPGTRLTVL.